The present T cell receptor beta chain was sequenced within a study of cytomegalovirus exposure and HLA in healthy donors (dated by TCRdb to about 2017). With respect to the entire study: According to an earlier analysis of around 600 of the donors, some 170 million T cells yielded some 110 million unique TCR beta sequences and 276 Gb of sequence data. Approximately 300 gigabases of sequencing data and approximately 93 million unique TCR sequences were included in an early release covering roughly 700 HLA-typed donors. Among the roughly 430 genotyped donors, around 81% belonged to the genetic ancestry cluster associated with self-reported Caucasian donors. The study aimed to test whether signatures of past pathogen exposure could be identified by cataloging public T cell receptors. The study used immunosequencing to profile the T cell repertoires of more than 650 subjects and linked those repertoires to cytomegalovirus serostatus. Along with the roughly 670-subject first cohort, a separate validation cohort of over a hundred different subjects was used. To predict cytomegalovirus infection status, the study combined high-throughput TCR immunosequencing, statistical association of individual TCRs with disease status, and machine learning. A later analysis re-examined previously published TCR beta repertoires from more than 650 donors and added high-resolution HLA genotyping to investigate patterns of TCR occurrence. In the later analysis, no new phenotypic data were used to find candidate immune exposures; instead, reliance was placed on TCR beta sequences and their occurrence across donors. An earlier analysis of 500 to 650 of the donors applied high-throughput TCR beta sequencing to assess whether each TCR beta V gene segment acted as functional or pseudogenic. Donor age, sex, ethnicity and CMV serostatus were collected together with the repertoire data. In a later genetic analysis, genome-wide SNP genotypes for about three fifths of the roughly 670 donors were used, and that subset was treated as a discovery cohort. Every repertoire in the discovery cohort had been generated on one and the same sequencing platform. Both class I and class II loci were covered by HLA typing, at four-digit resolution. Typing coverage varied by locus: about 620-630 donors for A, B, C, DRB1 and DQB1; roughly 510 for DQA1; over 600 for DPA1; around 490 for DPB1. Several DR-DQ haplotypes were treated as single units for association and clustering because of strong linkage in the cohort. Among 350 to 400 genotyped donors of the cohort, an average of roughly 240,000 unique TCR beta nucleotide sequences were sequenced per donor, around a sixth of them non-productive.

The full study reports these points: The study listed 164 TCR beta chains as associated with cytomegalovirus. A cluster of highly shared sequence variants was judged likely to represent a technical artifact of the sequencing pipeline. In vitro tests confirmed that a few of the cytomegalovirus-associated TCR beta chains recognize cytomegalovirus antigens. In an earlier analysis of approximately 590 of the donors, most TCR beta V segments were observed in productive rearrangements about 90% or about 30% of the time, broadly matching IMGT annotations. Linkage disequilibrium might explain the correlated functional status among segregating V segments, but an unknown experimental factor could not be ruled out. Roughly uniform sequencing depth across donors was assumed in presence/absence analyses, although this assumption may not hold. Because counts were too low, about 17 rarely observed V segments, including chromosome 9 orphons, were excluded from the earlier analysis of 587 of the donors. A later analysis reported that several top co-occurrence clusters appeared linked to parvovirus B19, influenza, CMV and Epstein-Barr virus. In a later analysis, the rate of TCR association differed among HLA loci, with DRB1 alleles having the most associated TCRs and HLA-C alleles having the fewest. When HLA alleles, especially DR and DQ, strongly co-occurred, attributing TCR associations to individual alleles was difficult. A later analysis found that HLA-associated TCR beta chains were more clonally expanded and had lower generation probabilities than equally common non-associated chains. A later genetic analysis associated a missense DCLRE1C variant with V-gene and J-gene trimming of TCR beta chains, and an independent cohort replicated the association. In a later analysis, most CMV-associated TCR beta chains were found to appear HLA-restricted, with HLA associations seemingly driven largely by CMV exposure. According to the authors, the approach could potentially be generalized to other disease states and immunological phenotypes. Some IMGT-functional V segments, including TRBV6-2 and TRBV6-3, could not be told apart with the 87-base-pair reads, so those segments were excluded. Because HLA typing was missing for some donors at each locus, association tests included only the typed subset. The cohort was sequenced for TCR beta chains only, and without alpha or paired-chain data the features that could be detected were limited. Immune exposure information for the cohort was limited to CMV serostatus. In a later genetic analysis, fewer N-insertions in productive TCRs were reported among donors in an Asian-associated ancestry cluster than the approximately 670-donor mean. While some public TCRs were present in many individuals, most TCR sequences turned up only very rarely across donors. The classifier was reported to diagnose cytomegalovirus status with high specificity and sensitivity in both the original and validation cohorts. In a later analysis, 16,951 TCR beta sequences were associated with specific HLA alleles at a false discovery rate of 0.05. A further reported finding was that TCR beta sequences accurately predicted the HLA-A and HLA-B alleles for most subjects in the first cohort.

The library relied on the immunoSEQ multiplex PCR assay. For the multiplex PCR, a mixture combining 60 forward primers for TCR Vbeta segments and 13 reverse primers for TCR Jbeta segments was used. The CDR3 region of rearranged TCR beta genes was amplified from genomic DNA by a multiplex PCR assay. On the Illumina HiSeq System, the amplified TCR beta libraries were sequenced as 87-base-pair reads. In the original analysis: A later analysis counted tens of millions of unique TCR beta chains across the 640 or so repertoires, and roughly 9.9 million of these chains were shared by at least two donors. To remove PCR and sequencing errors, raw reads were error-corrected and collapsed into unique sequences using a nearest-neighbor algorithm that merged closely related sequences. Alignment of CDR3 sequences to IMGT reference sequences was used to assign V, D and J gene segments. For a sequence to be retained, a match of at least six nucleotides was required to both a V gene segment and a J gene segment. A rearrangement counted as productive if the CDR3 had no stop codons and remained in frame with V and J, and every other rearrangement counted as non-productive. Following IMGT convention, CDR3 was defined as the stretch from the second conserved V-encoded cysteine to the conserved J-encoded phenylalanine. In an earlier analysis of more than 550 of the donors, sequences lacking an unambiguous match to a single V gene segment were excluded. In an earlier analysis of 587 of the donors, V segments were called functional above 56.7% productive rearrangements and were called segregating when the between-donor standard deviation exceeded 5%. A statistical classification framework was developed to diagnose cytomegalovirus status using the catalog of TCR beta chain sequences. A later analysis assigned V and J genes by comparing TCR nucleotide sequences with IMGT/GENE-DB human TR gene sequences. A later analysis assigned CDR3 sequences and most-parsimonious VDJ recombination scenarios with the TCRdist pipeline. A later analysis defined each TCR beta chain by its CDR3 amino acid sequence plus V-gene family, and excluded reads lacking a unique V-gene family. A later analysis removed 500 to 600 highly shared, low-generation-probability nucleotide sequences to deal with suspected cross-contamination and a sequencing artifact. A later analysis calculated a clonal expansion index for each public chain from normalized within-repertoire ranks of inferred template counts. In a later analysis, generation probabilities were computed with a VDJ recombination model fitted to out-of-frame rearrangements, and the resulting probabilities were checked against IGoR. In a later analysis, TCR-TCR, TCR-HLA and TCR-CMV co-occurrence was scored with hypergeometric tests, and a repertoire-size bias correction was applied to TCR pairs. False discovery rates were estimated in a later analysis by permuting HLA or CMV assignments 20 times. In a later analysis, co-occurring TCRs were grouped using DBSCAN, and TCRdist sequence similarity was added for clustering within HLA-allele-positive subsets. Repertoires with fewer than 30,000 or more than 120,000 public chains were left out of co-occurrence clustering, as were a few repertoires with anomalous nucleotide sharing. Entries here come from immuneACCESS through TCRdb and include only in-frame sequences with V and J called. Some clones fail to appear in such tables; in the studies checked, an unresolved V gene covers under half of the shortfall, and the cause of the remainder is unknown. V, J and clone size were drawn from that table, and D and trimming were deduced from the DNA. The sample table records 100,000 to 120,000 clones; 74% of these occur just once. The ten largest account for roughly 4.2% of the sample.

The cohort consisted of more than 650 healthy bone marrow donors. Cohort members were all nominally healthy when sampled, although unrecorded immune exposures were likely present. The donor tested CMV seropositive and was one of the 289 seropositive cohort members. A peripheral blood sample was provided by each donor, and peripheral blood mononuclear cells were used for TCR beta sequencing. The Qiagen DNeasy Blood Extraction Kit was used to extract genomic DNA from the blood cell samples. This clone was observed a handful of times. Its antigen target is currently unknown. Per-base qualities were not stored, and no clone one base away is much larger. The CDR3 has 16 amino acids, counting the end cysteine and phenylalanine. CDR3 DNA is the only sequence kept; it has 48 bases, read in frame from the first base. V was cut back by 5 bases and J by 2 bases, leaving a gap of 18 bases between them. CDR1 and CDR2, per the germline V gene (reference sequence), are MNHNY and SVGAGI.

The clonotype originates from a woman aged 40 to 50 in good health and CMV-seropositive. Sequencing was done on a sample of PBMCs. The receptor chain draws on TRBV6-6 and TRBJ1-2; a weak D assignment points to TRBD1 (6 bases agree). The DNA sequence is TGTGCCAGCAGTCCCTTCAGACAGGCCATGAACTATGGCTACACCTTC. Its protein product is CASSPFRQAMNYGYTF.